This TCR beta chain originates from a study of human T cells and chemical hapten exposure. In the study overall: TCR yields per sample varied mostly from small pooled library volume differences.

The template was total RNA from unfractionated whole blood. CDR1 and CDR2 (germline): MNHEY, SVGEGT. With V trimmed by 6 bases and J by 6 bases, 6 bases remained unmatched. The CDR3 is made up of 13 amino acids. In the library, unique molecular identifiers were attached to individual cDNA molecules. Authors' processing steps: From around 25,000 to 690,000 TCRs were found per sample, with a median of 95,638. TCRdb analysed the reads with MiXCR anew, one entry per CDR3 protein. TCRdb's processing, not the authors' own work, is the source of the V and J calls. The table shows around 120,000 distinct CDR3 sequences, with about 8.9% occurring only once. This clonotype was detected only a few times.

The sequencing input was whole blood. This sequence joins TRBV6-2 or TRBV6-3 and TRBJ2-5, with 8 bases fitting TRBD1. This receptor was obtained from a human donor in good health. Some clones in this sample may be carry-over from other donors' samples. The CDR3 sequence: CASSPRQGKTQYF. The CDR3 DNA sequence: TGTGCCAGCAGCCCTAGACAGGGGAAGACCCAGTACTTC.